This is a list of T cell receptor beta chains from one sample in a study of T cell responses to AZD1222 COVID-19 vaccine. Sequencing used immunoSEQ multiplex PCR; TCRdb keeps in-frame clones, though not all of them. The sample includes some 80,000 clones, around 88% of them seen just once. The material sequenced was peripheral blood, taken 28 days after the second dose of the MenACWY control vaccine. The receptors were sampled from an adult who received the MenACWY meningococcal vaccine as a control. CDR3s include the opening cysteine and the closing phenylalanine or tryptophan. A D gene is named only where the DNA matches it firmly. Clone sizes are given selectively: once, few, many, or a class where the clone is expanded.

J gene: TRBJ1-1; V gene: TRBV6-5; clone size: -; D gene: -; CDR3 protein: CASSYSGRVSTEAFF; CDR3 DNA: TGTGCCAGCAGTTACTCGGGCAGGGTTAGCACTGAAGCTTTCTTT
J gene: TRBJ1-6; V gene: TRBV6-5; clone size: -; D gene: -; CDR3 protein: CASSYSASNNSPLHF; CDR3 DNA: TGTGCCAGCAGTTATAGCGCGAGCAATAATTCACCCCTCCACTTT
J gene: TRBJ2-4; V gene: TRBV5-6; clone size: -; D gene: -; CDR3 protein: CASSVSTGSLAGGIQYF; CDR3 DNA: TGTGCCAGCAGCGTCTCGACAGGGTCCCTCGCCGGGGGCATTCAGTACTTC
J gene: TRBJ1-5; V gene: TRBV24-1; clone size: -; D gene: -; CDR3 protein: CATSYREYGNQPQHF; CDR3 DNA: TGTGCCACCAGTTACAGGGAGTACGGCAATCAGCCCCAGCATTTT
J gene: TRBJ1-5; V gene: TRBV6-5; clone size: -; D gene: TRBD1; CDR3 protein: CASKGTANQPQHF; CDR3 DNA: TGTGCCAGCAAAGGGACAGCTAATCAGCCCCAGCATTTT
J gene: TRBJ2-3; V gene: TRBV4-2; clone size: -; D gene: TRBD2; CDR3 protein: CASSPYSGGADTQYF; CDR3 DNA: TGTGCCAGCAGCCCGTACAGCGGGGGGGCAGATACGCAGTATTTT
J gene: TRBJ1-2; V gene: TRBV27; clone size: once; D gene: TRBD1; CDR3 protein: CASSGDRDRYTF; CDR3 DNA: TGTGCCAGCAGTGGGGACAGGGACCGCTACACCTTC
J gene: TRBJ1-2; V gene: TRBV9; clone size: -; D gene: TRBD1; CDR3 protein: CASSAGTGGGYGYTF; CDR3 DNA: TGTGCCAGCAGCGCCGGGACAGGGGGCGGCTATGGCTACACCTTC
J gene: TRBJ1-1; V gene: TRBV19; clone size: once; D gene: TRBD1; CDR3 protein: CASSTGQKMNTEAFF; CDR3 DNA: TGTGCCAGTAGTACGGGACAGAAGATGAACACTGAAGCTTTCTTT
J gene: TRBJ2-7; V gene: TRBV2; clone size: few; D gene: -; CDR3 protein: CASSEAGAYEQYF; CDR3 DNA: TGTGCCAGCAGTGAAGCAGGGGCCTACGAGCAGTACTTC
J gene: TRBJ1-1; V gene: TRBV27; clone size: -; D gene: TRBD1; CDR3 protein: CASSLFGTDRTEAFF; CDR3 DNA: TGTGCCAGCAGTTTGTTCGGGACAGATCGCACTGAAGCTTTCTTT
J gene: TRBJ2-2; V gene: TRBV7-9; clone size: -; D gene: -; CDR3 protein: CASSPPAGPNTGELFF; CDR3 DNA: TGTGCCAGCAGCCCCCCGGCGGGGCCGAACACCGGGGAGCTGTTTTTT
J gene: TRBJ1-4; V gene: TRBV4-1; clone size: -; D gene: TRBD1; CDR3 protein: CASSQDYGGTATNEKLFF; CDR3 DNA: TGCGCCAGCAGCCAAGATTACGGAGGGACAGCAACTAATGAAAAACTGTTTTTT
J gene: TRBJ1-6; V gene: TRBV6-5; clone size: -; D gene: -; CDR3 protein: CASTLTVYNSPLHF; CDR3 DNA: TGTGCCAGCACCCTGACAGTCTATAATTCACCCCTCCACTTT
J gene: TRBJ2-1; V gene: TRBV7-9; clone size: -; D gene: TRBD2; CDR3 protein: CASSLATSVGGEQFF; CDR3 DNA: TGTGCCAGCAGCTTAGCGACTAGCGTCGGCGGTGAGCAGTTCTTC
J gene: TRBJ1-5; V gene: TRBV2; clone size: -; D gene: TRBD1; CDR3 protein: CASRANRGSQPQHF; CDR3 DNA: TGTGCCAGCAGAGCTAACAGGGGATCCCAGCCCCAGCATTTT
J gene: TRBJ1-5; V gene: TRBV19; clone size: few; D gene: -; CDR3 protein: CASSIGHQPQHF; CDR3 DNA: TGTGCCAGTAGTATAGGACATCAGCCCCAGCATTTT
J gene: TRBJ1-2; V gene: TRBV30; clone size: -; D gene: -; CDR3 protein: CAWSVNPNYGYTF; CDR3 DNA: TGTGCCTGGAGTGTAAACCCAAACTATGGCTACACCTTC
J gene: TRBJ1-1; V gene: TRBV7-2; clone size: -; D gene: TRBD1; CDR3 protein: CASSKRQGDHTEAFF; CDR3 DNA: TGTGCCAGCAGCAAGAGACAGGGGGACCACACTGAAGCTTTCTTT
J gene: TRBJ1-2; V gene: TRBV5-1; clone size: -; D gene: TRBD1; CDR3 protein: CASSFFPGGNGYTF; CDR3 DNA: TGCGCCAGCAGCTTTTTTCCAGGGGGCAATGGCTACACCTTC
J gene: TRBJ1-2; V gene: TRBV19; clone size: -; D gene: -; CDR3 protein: CASSTENYGYTF; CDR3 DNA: TGTGCCAGTAGTACAGAAAACTATGGCTACACCTTC
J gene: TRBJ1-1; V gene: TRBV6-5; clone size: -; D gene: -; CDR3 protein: CASRRPGPNTEAFF; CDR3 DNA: TGTGCCAGCAGACGACCGGGACCGAACACTGAAGCTTTCTTT
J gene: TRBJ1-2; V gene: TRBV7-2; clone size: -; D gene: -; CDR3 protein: CASSLALADYGYTF; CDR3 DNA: TGTGCCAGCAGCTTAGCTTTGGCAGACTATGGCTACACCTTC
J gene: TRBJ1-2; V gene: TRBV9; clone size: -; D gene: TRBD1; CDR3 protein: CASSGEGQGGGGYTF; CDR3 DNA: TGTGCCAGCAGCGGAGAGGGACAGGGGGGCGGTGGCTACACCTTC
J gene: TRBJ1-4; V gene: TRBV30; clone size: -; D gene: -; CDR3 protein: CAWTPGGLNEKLFF; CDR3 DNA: TGTGCCTGGACCCCGGGGGGGCTTAATGAAAAACTGTTTTTT
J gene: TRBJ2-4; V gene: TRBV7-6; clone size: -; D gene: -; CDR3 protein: CASSLGAGGTLAKNIQYF; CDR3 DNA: TGTGCCAGCAGCTTAGGGGCAGGAGGGACGCTAGCCAAAAACATTCAGTACTTC
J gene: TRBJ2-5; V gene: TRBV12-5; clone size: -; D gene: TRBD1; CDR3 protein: CASDTTGQETQYF; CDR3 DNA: TGTGCTAGTGACACGACAGGGCAAGAGACCCAGTACTTC
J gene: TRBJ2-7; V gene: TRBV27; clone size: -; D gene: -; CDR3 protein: CASSLRSGYEQYF; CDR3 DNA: TGTGCCAGCAGTTTAAGGTCCGGTTACGAGCAGTACTTC
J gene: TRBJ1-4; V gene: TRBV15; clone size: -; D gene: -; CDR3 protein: CATSTPATNEKLFF; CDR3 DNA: TGTGCCACCAGCACACCTGCAACTAATGAAAAACTGTTTTTT
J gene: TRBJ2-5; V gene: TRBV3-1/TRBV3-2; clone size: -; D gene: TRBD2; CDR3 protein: CASSQARGAGGETQYF; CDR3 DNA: TGTGCCAGCAGCCAAGCCCGGGGGGCGGGGGGTGAGACCCAGTACTTC
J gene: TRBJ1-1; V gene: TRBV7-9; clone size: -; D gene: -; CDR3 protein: CASSVDSQNTEAFF; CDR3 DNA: TGTGCCAGCAGCGTGGACAGCCAGAACACTGAAGCTTTCTTT
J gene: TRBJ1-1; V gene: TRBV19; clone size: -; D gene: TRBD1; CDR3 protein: CATGQGRTEAFF; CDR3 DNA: TGTGCCACCGGACAGGGCCGTACTGAAGCTTTCTTT
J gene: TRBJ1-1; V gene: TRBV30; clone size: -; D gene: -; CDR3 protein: CAWSRSNTEAFF; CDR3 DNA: TGTGCCTGGAGTCGGTCTAACACTGAAGCTTTCTTT
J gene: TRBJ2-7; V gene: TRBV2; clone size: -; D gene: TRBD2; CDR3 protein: CASRLAVTSYEQYF; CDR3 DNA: TGTGCCAGCAGGCTAGCGGTTACCTCCTACGAGCAGTACTTC
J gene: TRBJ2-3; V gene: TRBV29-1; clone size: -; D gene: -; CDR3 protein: CSVGDVDTQYF; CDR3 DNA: TGCAGCGTTGGAGACGTAGATACGCAGTATTTT
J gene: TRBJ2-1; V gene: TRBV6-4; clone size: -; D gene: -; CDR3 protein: CASSDDGGYNEQFF; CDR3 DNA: TGTGCCAGCAGTGATGATGGGGGGTACAATGAGCAGTTCTTC
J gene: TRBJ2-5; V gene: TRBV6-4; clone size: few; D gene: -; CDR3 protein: CASSPQTGPIQTQYF; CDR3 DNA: TGTGCCAGCAGCCCCCAAACGGGCCCCATTCAGACCCAGTACTTC